Listed below are T cell receptor beta chains from one sample, sequenced in a study of molecular identifiers for immune sequencing clone quantification. Using its own MiXCR run on the PCR reads, TCRdb lists one record per CDR3 protein. The sample yields some 580,000 distinct CDR3 sequences, 25% seen once. Sequencing was performed on naive CD8+ T cells from blood, with Jurkat cell RNA spiked in. Source of these receptors: a human donor in good health. Some libraries in this study had Jurkat cell RNA spiked in. CDR3s include the opening cysteine and the closing phenylalanine or tryptophan. D genes are given only for firm matches. Some rows mark clone size as missing; the rest say once, few, many or name a class of expanded clone.

cdr3_length	d_call	v_call	j_call	clone_size	cdr3_nt	cdr3_aa
16	NA	TRBV27	TRBJ1-5	many	TGTGCCAGCAGTTTATCTCAGTTGGGGGGGAATCAGCCCCAGCATTTT	CASSLSQLGGNQPQHF
14	NA	TRBV4-3	TRBJ2-1	NA	TGCGCCAGCAGCCCTACCACACAGGGTGGGCAGCAGTTCTTC	CASSPTTQGGQQFF
15	NA	TRBV30	TRBJ2-1	few	TGTGCCTGGGGGGGATCGGAACCCTCCTACAATGAGCAGTTCTTC	CAWGGSEPSYNEQFF
16	TRBD1	TRBV27	TRBJ2-3	few	TGTGCCAGCAGTTTACTGGGGACAGGGCCAGCAGATACGCAGTATTTT	CASSLLGTGPADTQYF
11	NA	TRBV7-9	TRBJ2-1	NA	TGTGCCAGTCAATGGGACAATGAGCAGTTCTTC	CASQWDNEQFF
16	NA	TRBV7-6	TRBJ2-1	many	TGTGCCAGCAGCTTAGCGCCCGGGTCCGGGCGTGGTGAGCAGTTCTTC	CASSLAPGSGRGEQFF
16	TRBD1	TRBV6-2/TRBV6-3	TRBJ1-5	few	TGTGCCAGCAGTTCCGTATCGGGACAGGGTATTCAGCCCCAGCATTTT	CASSSVSGQGIQPQHF
17	NA	TRBV6-2/TRBV6-3	TRBJ2-7	NA	TGTGCCAGCAGTTACTCGGATGGGCGGGACGAATCCTACGAGCAGTACTTC	CASSYSDGRDESYEQYF
16	NA	TRBV19	TRBJ2-3	NA	TGTGCCAGTAGTGATCGACTGGTTACTAGCACAGATACGCAGTATTTT	CASSDRLVTSTDTQYF
14	NA	TRBV30	TRBJ2-3	few	TGTGCCTGGAGTGTTGCGGGGACGACAGATACGCAGTATTTT	CAWSVAGTTDTQYF
15	NA	TRBV14	TRBJ1-1	NA	TGTGCCAGCAGAAGCCACATGTCGCAGGGCACTGAAGCTTTCTTT	CASRSHMSQGTEAFF
15	NA	TRBV14	TRBJ1-1	many	TGTGCCAGCAGCCAAGATAAATTTGGGGAGGATGAAGCTTTCTTT	CASSQDKFGEDEAFF
16	TRBD1	TRBV4-1	TRBJ2-1	NA	TGCGCCAGCAGCCAAGTATTGGACAGGTTCTACAATGAGCAGTTCTTC	CASSQVLDRFYNEQFF
16	TRBD2	TRBV5-1	TRBJ2-3	many	TGCGCCAGCAGCCTGCTAGCGGGAGGGCTCGGAGATACGCAGTATTTT	CASSLLAGGLGDTQYF
14	TRBD1	TRBV28	TRBJ2-1	few	TGTGCCAGCAGCCCTCTACAGGGGTGGAATGAGCAGTTCTTC	CASSPLQGWNEQFF
16	TRBD1	TRBV15	TRBJ2-5	NA	TGTGCCACCAGCTCCTTCGGGACAGGGGGCCAAGAGCCCCAGTACTTC	CATSSFGTGGQEPQYF
16	NA	TRBV3-1	TRBJ2-3	NA	TGTGCCAGCAGCCAAGGGCCGGGACAAAGCACAGATACGCAGTATTTT	CASSQGPGQSTDTQYF
16	NA	TRBV6-1	TRBJ2-1	NA	TGTGCCAGCAGTGGCCGGATCTCTGGGCTTTACAATGAGCAGTTCTTC	CASSGRISGLYNEQFF
14	TRBD1	TRBV5-6	TRBJ1-1	few	TGTGCCAGCAGCTTGACGGGGACAGGGTTTGGAGCTTTCTTT	CASSLTGTGFGAFF
17	NA	TRBV6-6	TRBJ2-7	NA	TGTGCCCGCAGTTACTCGATGGCGGACGTGAGCTCCTACGAGCAGTACTTC	CARSYSMADVSSYEQYF
16	NA	TRBV9	TRBJ2-2	few	TGTGCCAGCAGCGAGCAAATGGGGCAAGGCACCGGGGAGCTGTTTTTT	CASSEQMGQGTGELFF
14	NA	TRBV29-1	TRBJ2-7	many	TGCAGCGTTGTCCCCCCCACGGGGCCCTACGAGCAGTACTTC	CSVVPPTGPYEQYF
16	TRBD1	TRBV20-1	TRBJ2-4	few	TGCAGTGCCGGAGGGGCCGGGACAGGGGTCAAAAACATTCAGTACTTC	CSAGGAGTGVKNIQYF
17	TRBD2	TRBV3-1	TRBJ2-1	few	TGTGCCAGCAGCCAAGATCTCGGTATTAGCGGGACGGTTGAGCAGTTCTTC	CASSQDLGISGTVEQFF
15	NA	TRBV6-5	TRBJ1-1	many	TGTGCCAGCAGTTACTCTGCAGCCATGAACACTGAAGCTTTCTTT	CASSYSAAMNTEAFF
19	TRBD2	TRBV12-3/TRBV12-4	TRBJ2-3	NA	TGTGCCAGCAGCTTTCCGGTAGCGGGAGGGCCCTCCGAAGGTGATACGCAGTATTTT	CASSFPVAGGPSEGDTQYF
17	TRBD1	TRBV7-9	TRBJ2-7	few	TGTGCCAGCAGCTTCTTCCTCAACAGGGGGAGCTCCTACGAGCAGTACTTC	CASSFFLNRGSSYEQYF
16	TRBD1	TRBV5-1	TRBJ1-4	many	TGCGCCAGCAGCGGAAACAGGGGAGCAACTAATGAAAAACTGTTTTTT	CASSGNRGATNEKLFF
16	NA	TRBV27	TRBJ2-3	few	TGTGCCAGCACCGGCCGTTCAGGGGGGGTCACAGATACGCAGTATTTT	CASTGRSGGVTDTQYF
14	TRBD2	TRBV4-1	TRBJ2-7	NA	TGCGCCAGCAGCCCGCGCGGGGAGGGCTACGAGCTGTACTTC	CASSPRGEGYELYF
12	TRBD1	TRBV19	TRBJ2-7	NA	TGTGCCAGTAGTAGCTACAGGGGCGAGCAGTACTTC	CASSSYRGEQYF
14	TRBD2	TRBV5-1	TRBJ2-7	NA	TGCGCCAGCAGCTGGCTAGCGGCCTCCTACGAGCAGTACTTC	CASSWLAASYEQYF
13	NA	TRBV25-1	TRBJ1-2	NA	TGTGCCAGCAGTGAATATATGAACTATGGCTACACCTTC	CASSEYMNYGYTF
16	TRBD2	TRBV2	TRBJ2-3	once	TGTGCCAGCAGTGAGGCTAGCGGGAGTTCGACAGATACGCAGTATTTT	CASSEASGSSTDTQYF
13	NA	TRBV9	TRBJ2-7	NA	TGTGCCAGCAGCGTGACGCCGGAAAGGGAGCAGTACTTC	CASSVTPEREQYF
13	NA	TRBV7-9	TRBJ2-7	NA	TGTGCCAGCAGCATGACAGTATCTAACGAGCAGTACTTC	CASSMTVSNEQYF
16	TRBD2	TRBV20-1	TRBJ2-7	many	TGCAGTGCTAGAGATGTCGCTAGCGGGAGGGCATTGGAGCAGTACTTC	CSARDVASGRALEQYF
15	TRBD1	TRBV4-3	TRBJ1-1	NA	TGCGCCAGCAGCCAAGTGATGCACAGGGGGACTGAAGCTTTCTTT	CASSQVMHRGTEAFF
15	TRBD2	TRBV7-9	TRBJ2-7	many	TGTGCCAGCAGCGCTGGGACTAGCTCAGGAGACGAGCAGTACTTC	CASSAGTSSGDEQYF
15	TRBD1	TRBV7-2	TRBJ1-2	NA	TGTGCCAGCAGCTTAGATGACAGGGCTAACTATGGCTACACCTTC	CASSLDDRANYGYTF
17	TRBD1	TRBV15	TRBJ2-7	NA	TGTGCCACCAGCAGAGACCGATGGACAGGGGGAGTCTACGAGCAGTACTTC	CATSRDRWTGGVYEQYF
15	NA	TRBV21-1	TRBJ2-2	few	TGTGCCAGCAGCCAGGGGGGGGCCAACACCGGGGAGCTGTTTTTT	CASSQGGANTGELFF
17	TRBD2	TRBV4-3	TRBJ2-3	many	TGCGCCAGCAGCCTCCGACTAGCGGGAGGGGGCACAGATACGCAGTATTTT	CASSLRLAGGGTDTQYF
12	NA	TRBV6-6	TRBJ2-1	many	TGTGCCAGCAGTTACGGGTACGATGAGCAGTTCTTC	CASSYGYDEQFF
14	TRBD1	TRBV2	TRBJ1-1	NA	TGTGCCAGCAGTACAGGGGGCTGGGGCACTGAAGCTTTCTTT	CASSTGGWGTEAFF